The next 8 T cell receptor beta chains were all read from a single sample in a study of blood T cell repertoires in COVID-19. Profiled with immunoSEQ multiplex PCR; TCRdb holds only in-frame clones, not every one. The table lists fewer than 150,000 clones, 75% to 90% of them singletons. What was sequenced was peripheral blood. The receptors shown here come from a woman aged 45-65 years who had recovered from COVID-19.

J is TRBJ2-1 and V is TRBV2; TRBD2 is a possible D gene (6 bases). This CDR3 has 16 residues. Trimming took 6 bases from V and 0 from J, leaving 15 bases between them. Germline V gene data show CDR1 as SNHLY and CDR2 as FYNNEI. The DNA for the CDR3 is TGTGCCAGCAGGGGTGCTAGCGCAAGCTCCTACAATGAGCAGTTCTTC. It yields the protein CASRGASASSYNEQFF.

V and J are TRBV5-1 and TRBJ1-1, with TRBD1 matching 8 bases. CDR3 length: 14 residues. The germline gives CDR1 SGHRS, CDR2 YFSETQ. V lost 4 bases to trimming and J lost 5 bases; unmatched junction nucleotides: 7. CDR3 nucleotides: TGCGCCAGCAGCGGAACCAGGGGGCGTACTGAAGCTTTCTTT. The encoded protein is CASSGTRGRTEAFF.

In this sample, this clone turned up a few times. The chain joins TRBV5-4 to TRBJ2-1; weak D call: TRBD1 (6 bases). This CDR3 contains 16 residues. The V end was cut by 0 bases, the J end by 0 bases, with 10 bases between. Per the germline V gene, CDR1 is SGHNT and CDR2 is YYREEE (reference sequence). The DNA of the CDR3 is TGTGCCAGCAGCTTGGACCAGGGGAGCTCCTACAATGAGCAGTTCTTC. Translation: CASSLDQGSSYNEQFF.

V gene TRBV7-8 combines with J gene TRBJ1-2, with D unclear. The V end lost 4 bases, the J end lost 8 bases, and 11 bases lay between the germline ends. Germline V gene data show CDR1 as SGHVS and CDR2 as FQNEAQ. The CDR3 covers 12 residues. Here the CDR3 DNA reads TGTGCCAGCAGCTCCTTAGTTCCGGGCTACACCTTC. Amino acid sequence: CASSSLVPGYTF.

This chain joins TRBV5-4 and TRBJ2-7; the D gene is possibly TRBD1 (6 bases). This CDR3 contains 16 residues. V was shortened by 6 bases and J by 2 bases, with 21 bases between the two germline ends. Germline CDR1 is SGHNT and CDR2 is YYREEE (reference sequence). The chain's CDR3 is CASTFRTGSRTYEQYF. Here the CDR3 DNA reads TGTGCCAGCACTTTTAGAACAGGGTCTAGGACCTACGAGCAGTACTTC. Full variable domain (remainder filled in from reference TRBV5-4 and TRBJ2-7): ETGVTQSPTHLIKTRGQQVTLRCSSQSGHNTVSWYQQALGQGPQFIFQYYREEENGRGNFPPRFSGLQFPNYSSELNVNALELDDSALYLCASTFRTGSRTYEQYFGPGTRLTVT.

The chain employs TRBV30 and TRBJ2-1, with 10 nucleotides matching TRBD2. The V segment lost 8 bases and the J segment 8 bases; nucleotides outside the gene matches: 12. The CDR3 covers 14 residues. Germline CDR1 and CDR2: GTSNPN and SVGIG (reference sequence). CDR3 DNA sequence: TGTGCCGGCGAATTAGCGGGAGGATTGGATGAGCAGTTCTTC. Its protein is CAGELAGGLDEQFF.

The genes are TRBV5-1 and TRBJ1-1; D is uncertain. The CDR3 is 13 residues long. V was pared by 2 bases and J by 0 bases, with 5 bases between. CDR1 and CDR2 from the germline V gene are SGHRS and YFSETQ. The CDR3 spells CASSFRLNTEAFF. In DNA form, the CDR3 reads TGCGCCAGCAGCTTCAGGTTGAACACTGAAGCTTTCTTT.

The rearrangement uses TRBV27 and TRBJ2-1; 8 bases are shared with TRBD2. Germline CDR1 MNHEY, CDR2 SMNVEV (reference sequence). With 6 bases clipped from V and 1 base from J, the junction kept 8 bases outside the gene matches. The CDR3 has 16 amino acids. The CDR3 DNA sequence: TGTGCCAGCAGGGACAGCGGGAGTGGTTCCTACAATGAGCAGTTCTTC. Residues: CASRDSGSGSYNEQFF.